These T cell receptor beta chains were read from a single sample in a study of neurological immune-mediated disorders. TCRdb re-analysed the 5' RACE reads in MiXCR, keeping a single row per CDR3 protein. The profile covers approximately 82,000 distinct CDR3 sequences, with about 13% appearing a single time and roughly 5% taken by the ten largest. Sequencing was performed on PBMCs. The origin of the receptors is a female donor with HTLV-1-associated myelopathy (HAM/TSP). The CDR3 runs from the conserved cysteine through the conserved F or W. A D gene is named only where the DNA matches it firmly. The size field is filled for only some rows; it gives once, few, many or a size class.

J gene	D gene	V gene	clone size	CDR3 protein	CDR3 DNA
TRBJ2-3	.	TRBV10-3	.	CAISEERYTETRYF	TGTGCCATCAGTGAGGAGCGGTACACAGAAACGCGGTATTTT
TRBJ2-3	.	TRBV3-1	many	CASSQVADTQYF	TGTGCCAGCAGCCAAGTGGCAGATACGCAGTATTTT
TRBJ2-7	.	TRBV5-1	many	CASSLGSPNYYEQYF	TGCGCCAGCAGCTTGGGCAGCCCGAATTACTACGAGCAGTACTTC
TRBJ1-1	.	TRBV28	many	CASSLTGSVGEAFF	TGTGCCAGCAGTTTAACAGGGTCGGTTGGTGAAGCTTTCTTT
TRBJ2-2	.	TRBV6-2/TRBV6-3	many	CASSQTVRGELFF	TGTGCCAGCAGCCAGACCGTCCGCGGGGAGCTGTTTTTT
TRBJ2-2	.	TRBV7-3	.	CASKSQTGELFF	TGTGCCAGCAAATCCCAGACCGGGGAGCTGTTTTTT
TRBJ2-7	.	TRBV7-2	many	CASSLLGPSYEQYF	TGTGCCAGCAGTCTTCTTGGGCCCTCCTACGAGCAGTACTTC
TRBJ2-4	TRBD2	TRBV20-1	many	CSAQKALAGGLAKNIQYF	TGCAGTGCCCAGAAGGCGCTAGCGGGGGGTTTAGCCAAAAACATTCAGTACTTC
TRBJ2-1	.	TRBV5-5	many	CASSVRVNSYNEQFF	TGTGCCAGCAGCGTCCGGGTAAACTCCTACAATGAGCAGTTCTTC
TRBJ2-1	.	TRBV27	many	CASSLAGYNEQFF	TGTGCCAGCAGTTTAGCGGGTTACAATGAGCAGTTCTTC
TRBJ2-5	TRBD1	TRBV28	many	CASSIPGGGETQYF	TGTGCCAGCAGTATCCCAGGGGGCGGAGAGACCCAGTACTTC